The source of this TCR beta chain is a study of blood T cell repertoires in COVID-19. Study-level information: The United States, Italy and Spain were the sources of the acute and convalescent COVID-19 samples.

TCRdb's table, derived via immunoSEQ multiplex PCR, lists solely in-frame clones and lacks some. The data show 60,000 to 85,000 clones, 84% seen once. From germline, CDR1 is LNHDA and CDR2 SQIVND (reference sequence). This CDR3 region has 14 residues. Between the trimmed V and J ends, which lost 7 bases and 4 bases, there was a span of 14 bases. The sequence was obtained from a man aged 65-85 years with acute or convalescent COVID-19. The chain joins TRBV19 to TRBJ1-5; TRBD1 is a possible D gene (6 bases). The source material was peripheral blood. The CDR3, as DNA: TGTGCCAGTACGCGAGGGGGGGAAAATCAGCCCCAGCATTTT. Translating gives CASTRGGENQPQHF.